The present T cell receptor (beta chain) was sequenced within a study of cytomegalovirus exposure and HLA in healthy donors. Study as a whole: Previous work identified roughly 110 million unique TCR beta sequences from roughly 170 million T cells.

This clone was recorded only once. Other nucleotide sequences from this sample produce the same CDR3. V was shortened by 0 bases and J by 4 bases, with 11 bases between the two germline ends. This CDR3 comprises 14 residues. CDR1 and CDR2 (germline): SGHNT, YYREEE (reference sequence). PCR amplification relied on 60 Vbeta primers (plus 13 Jbeta primers). Assay: immunoSEQ multiplex PCR; the TCRdb copy retains only in-frame clones and omits some. The table includes approximately 210,000 clones, roughly 76% detected once. The sequencing input was PBMCs. The chain links TRBV5-4 to TRBJ2-7, with a tentative D call TRBD1 (5 bases). The TCR originated in a woman between 25 and 40 years old in good health and CMV-seropositive. The CDR3 reads CASSLGGRVYEQYF. The CDR3 DNA sequence: TGTGCCAGCAGCTTGGGGGGCAGAGTTTACGAGCAGTACTTC.